The 30 T cell receptor beta chains below come from one sample, sequenced in a study of T-cell reconstitution after alpha-beta-depleted transplantation in children. Preparation of the TCRbeta library used unique molecular identifiers. MiXCR, run by TCRdb on the PCR reads, gives a single entry per CDR3 protein. The repertoire holds around 600,000 distinct CDR3 sequences, with under 30% as singletons. The sample consisted of PBMCs, mostly from graft donor cells, taken 360 days after TCRalphabeta/CD19-depleted stem cell transplant. These receptors came from a boy younger than two who had a stem cell transplant for acute myeloid leukemia, so the T cells may come from the graft donor.

The CDR3, as DNA: TGTGCCAGCAGAAACATACTAGCGGGGGGGCAGGAGACCCAGTACTTC. Amino acids: CASRNILAGGQETQYF. This chain connects TRBV7-6 to TRBJ2-5; 13 bases are a match to TRBD2. With 6 bases clipped from V and 5 bases from J, the junction kept 9 bases outside the gene matches. Germline CDR1 and CDR2: SGHVS and FNYEAQ. CDR3 length: 16 amino acids.

In its sample, this clonotype was seen many times. V usage is TRBV6-5 and J usage is TRBJ1-1, with 11 bases lining up with TRBD1. This CDR3 has 14 amino acids. The trim removed 3 bases at V and 10 bases at J, leaving 7 bases unmatched. Germline CDR1 reads MNHEY; CDR2 reads SVGAGI. CDR3 DNA: TGTGCCAGCAGTTATAGTGGACAGGGGGCTTCAGCTTTCTTT. This gives the protein CASSYSGQGASAFF.

The rearrangement links TRBV6-1 to TRBJ1-1; D not certain. CDR1 and CDR2 from the germline V gene are MNHNS and SASEGT. V dropped 7 bases and J dropped 5 bases, with 14 bases sitting between them. The length of the CDR3 is 13 residues. The CDR3 DNA follows: TGTGCCAGCACCAAACCGGGTTTAACTGAAGCTTTCTTT. Encoded protein: CASTKPGLTEAFF.

This clonotype was detected a few times. The chain combines TRBV7-2 with TRBJ2-1; D is perhaps TRBD1 or TRBD2 (5 bases each). The germline gives CDR1 SGHTA, CDR2 FQGNSA. Trimming stripped 3 bases from V and 7 bases from J, with 10 bases between. This CDR3 has 13 residues. The CDR3 loop is CASSFGARNEQFF. CDR3 in DNA: TGTGCCAGCAGCTTCGGGGCTCGTAATGAGCAGTTCTTC.

This clonotype was detected only a few times. The chain uses TRBV7-2 and TRBJ2-3; possible D gene TRBD1, 6 bases. In germline, CDR1 is SGHTA, CDR2 FQGNSA. The CDR3 extends over 17 amino acids. V dropped 5 bases and J dropped 6 bases, with 24 bases sitting between them. Here the CDR3 DNA reads TGTGCCAGCAGCCCAGCTACAGGGAGAACTTTAGCGGATACGCAGTATTTT. Translating gives CASSPATGRTLADTQYF.

This clonotype has more than one count but fewer than ten. The chain recombines TRBV25-1 with TRBJ2-2; 8 bases align to TRBD2. The V gene's germline CDR1 is MGHDK and CDR2 SYGVNS. J gave up 0 bases and V 3 bases, and 12 bases lay outside the gene matches. The CDR3 is 19 residues long. The CDR3 protein is CASSDYTGTSGTNTGELFF. CDR3 DNA sequence: TGTGCCAGCAGTGATTACACCGGGACTAGTGGTACGAACACCGGGGAGCTGTTTTTT. The entire variable domain, with the rest obtained from reference TRBV25-1 and TRBJ2-2, is as follows: EADIYQTPRYLVIGTGKKITLECSQTMGHDKMYWYQQDPGMELHLIHYSYGVNSTEKGDLSSESTVSRIRTEHFPLTLESARPSHTSQYLCASSDYTGTSGTNTGELFFGEGSRLTVL.

This clonotype occurred many times. V is TRBV15 and J is TRBJ2-1; tentative D call: TRBD1 (6 bases). Deletions cut 8 bases from V and 4 bases from J, with 9 bases between. This CDR3 is 12 amino acids long. Germline CDR1 is LNHNV and CDR2 is YYDKDF (reference sequence). CDR3 DNA sequence: TGTGCCACCGGGGACATGTACAATGAGCAGTTCTTC. Protein sequence: CATGDMYNEQFF.

A few counts support this clonotype. The rearrangement joins TRBV5-1 to TRBJ1-4; D call uncertain. The CDR3 spans 14 residues. The germline CDR1 and CDR2 sequences are SGHRS and YFSETQ. Trimming shortened V by 7 bases and J by 5 bases, and 15 bases separated the two germline ends. The CDR3 spells CASGSTSPNEKLFF. CDR3 bases: TGCGCCAGCGGATCCACCTCTCCCAATGAAAAACTGTTTTTT.

This clonotype was observed many times. This rearrangement joins TRBV23-1 to TRBJ1-5; no firm D call. TRBV23-1 is identified as an open reading frame with a role that is uncertain. The germline V and J ends were trimmed by 0 bases and 4 bases, with 7 bases remaining between them. The CDR3 spans 14 residues. DNA of the CDR3: TGCGCCAGCAGTCAATCTACTGCGAATCAGCCCCAGCATTTT. This codes for CASSQSTANQPQHF.

The chain links TRBV6-2 or TRBV6-3 to TRBJ2-3; D remains unclear. Germline V gene lookup returns CDR1 MNHEY and CDR2 SVGEGT. V was shortened by 9 bases and J by 2 bases, with 9 bases between the two germline ends. This CDR3 is built from 12 residues. CDR3 coding DNA: TGTGCCAGTGGGTGGGTCACAGATACGCAGTATTTT. This encodes CASGWVTDTQYF.

This clonotype was recorded many times. The V call is TRBV27, the J call TRBJ2-7; D perhaps matches TRBD1 (5 bases). CDR1 is MNHEY, CDR2 SMNVEV, per germline (reference sequence). The length of the CDR3 is 14 residues. Deletions cut 2 bases from V and 5 bases from J, with 13 bases between. The chain's CDR3 is CASSLTTGGHEQYF. The CDR3 DNA follows: TGTGCCAGCAGTTTAACTACAGGCGGCCACGAGCAGTACTTC.

This chain joins TRBV5-1 and TRBJ1-6; no definite D call. CDR1 is SGHRS, CDR2 YFSETQ, per germline. The CDR3 runs 14 residues. V lost 1 base and J 8 bases, leaving 10 bases between the germline ends. CDR3 amino acids: CASSLRREDSPLHF. The DNA for the CDR3 is TGCGCCAGCAGCTTGAGGAGGGAGGATTCACCCCTCCACTTT.

This clonotype appeared a few times. The chain employs TRBV6-1 and TRBJ2-1; 13 nucleotides align to TRBD2. CDR3 size: 15 residues. The V gene's germline CDR1 is MNHNS and CDR2 SASEGT. V was clipped by 5 bases and J by 7 bases; unmatched bases: 5. This chain's CDR3 is CASSKGTSGINEQFF. The CDR3 bases are TGTGCCAGCAGTAAAGGGACTAGCGGGATTAATGAGCAGTTCTTC.

J is TRBJ2-1 and V is TRBV4-1; D may be TRBD1 (5 bases). The germline CDR1 and CDR2 sequences are MGHRA and YSYEKL. Deletions cut 0 bases from V and 4 bases from J, with 19 bases between. There are 18 residues in the CDR3. DNA for the CDR3: TGCGCCAGCAGCCAAGATCCCGACCCAGGGCGCGGTTACAATGAGCAGTTCTTC. Its translation is CASSQDPDPGRGYNEQFF.

This clonotype was detected many times. The V and J genes are TRBV27 and TRBJ2-6, with D unclear. The germline CDR1 and CDR2 sequences are MNHEY and SMNVEV (reference sequence). V was pared by 8 bases and J by 1 base, with 12 bases between. The CDR3 has 15 amino acids. The CDR3 DNA is TGTGCCAGCCAGCAAGCTCTGTCTGGGGCCAACGTCCTGACTTTC. It encodes CASQQALSGANVLTF.

There are a few counts of this clonotype. J is TRBJ2-3 and V is TRBV7-2; 9 bases line up with TRBD2. The germline V gene encodes CDR1 SGHTA and CDR2 FQGNSA. This CDR3 contains 17 residues. The ends lost 5 bases at V and 1 base at J; junction bases unmatched: 10. This chain's CDR3 is CASSPQGASGGTDTQYF. CDR3 in DNA: TGTGCCAGCAGCCCACAAGGGGCTAGCGGGGGCACAGATACGCAGTATTTT. Variable domain in full (rest from reference TRBV7-2 and TRBJ2-3): GAGVSQSPSNKVTEKGKDVELRCDPISGHTALYWYRQSLGQGLEFLIYFQGNSAPDKSGLPSDRFSAERTGGSVSTLTIQRTQQEDSAVYLCASSPQGASGGTDTQYFGPGTRLTVL.

The chain employs TRBV18 and TRBJ1-4; D possibly corresponds to TRBD1 (5 bases). This CDR3 spans 16 amino acids. The V end lost 4 bases, the J end lost 0 bases, and 12 bases lay between the germline ends. The germline CDR1 and CDR2 sequences are KGHSH and LQKENI. CDR3 coding DNA: TGTGCCAGCTCACAGTTAGACAGTGCAACTAATGAAAAACTGTTTTTT. Its translation is CASSQLDSATNEKLFF. Variable domain in full (rest from reference TRBV18 and TRBJ1-4): NAGVMQNPRHLVRRRGQEARLRCSPMKGHSHVYWYRQLPEEGLKFMVYLQKENIIDESGMPKERFSAEFPKEGPSILRIQQVVRGDSAAYFCASSQLDSATNEKLFFGSGTQLSVL.

J is TRBJ2-7 and V is TRBV12-3 or TRBV12-4, with D perhaps TRBD1 or TRBD2 (5 bases each). V lost 6 bases, J lost 7 bases, and 19 bases lay in between. CDR3 length equals 14 residues. This CDR3 is CASRPPGPVGEQYF. CDR3 coding DNA: TGTGCCAGCAGACCCCCGGGGCCGGTAGGGGAGCAGTACTTC.

In this sample, this clonotype turned up many times. CDR3: CASSLDSVYSYEQYF. CDR3 in DNA: TGTGCCAGCAGCTTAGACTCGGTGTACTCCTACGAGCAGTACTTC. The chain uses TRBV7-9 and TRBJ2-7; D unresolved. CDR1 and CDR2 (germline): SEHNR, FQNEAQ (reference sequence). V was cut by 1 base and J by 0 bases, with 10 bases left in between. The CDR3 contains 15 residues.

This clonotype was observed many times. The V call is TRBV7-9, the J call TRBJ2-5; D is ambiguous. CDR1 and CDR2 from the germline V gene are SEHNR and FQNEAQ (reference sequence). The length of the CDR3 is 16 residues. Trimming shortened V by 2 bases and J by 1 base, and 14 bases separated the two germline ends. Here the CDR3 reads CASSLWADEIQETQYF. The DNA of the CDR3 is TGTGCCAGCAGCTTATGGGCGGATGAGATCCAAGAGACCCAGTACTTC. Complete variable domain (other parts from reference TRBV7-9 and TRBJ2-5): DTGVSQNPRHKITKRGQNVTFRCDPISEHNRLYWYRQTLGQGPEFLTYFQNEAQLEKSRLLSDRFSAERPKGSFSTLEIQRTEQGDSAMYLCASSLWADEIQETQYFGPGTRLLVL.

This clonotype was detected ten times or more. This rearrangement joins TRBV29-1 to TRBJ2-7; no clear D gene. Germline V gene data show CDR1 as SQVTM and CDR2 as ANQGSEA. There are 14 residues in the CDR3. V lost 4 bases and J lost 2, with 15 bases in between. The CDR3 nucleotides are TGCAGCGTTGGTTCCAGGTTTGTACCCTACGAGCAGTACTTC. This sequence encodes CSVGSRFVPYEQYF.

This clonotype was counted ten times or more. The chain recombines TRBV5-5 with TRBJ2-5, with 7 bases aligning to TRBD1. The CDR3 is 14 amino acids. Per germline, CDR1 SGHKS and CDR2 YYEKEE (reference sequence). V shed 3 bases and J 5 bases; nucleotides not matched to a gene: 7. The CDR3 nucleotides are TGTGCCAGCAGCTCGCGACAGGGTTGGGAGACCCAGTACTTC. Encoded protein: CASSSRQGWETQYF.

This clonotype has at least ten counts. The V call is TRBV5-1, the J call TRBJ1-2; D gene ambiguous. Germline V gene data show CDR1 as SGHRS and CDR2 as YFSETQ. The CDR3 totals 13 residues. Deletions cut 1 base from V and 8 bases from J, with 12 bases between. CDR3 DNA sequence: TGCGCCAGCAGCTTGACTAGGGATTCGGGCTACACCTTC. Translated, it gives CASSLTRDSGYTF.

The gene calls are TRBV20-1 and TRBJ2-1; TRBD2 might be the D (6 bases). V gave up 5 bases and J gave up 5 bases, with 16 bases separating them. Germline CDR1 reads DFQATT; CDR2 reads SNEGSKA (reference sequence). This CDR3 contains 14 residues. CDR3 amino acids: CSAPSGGANNEQFF. The CDR3 nucleotides read TGCAGTGCTCCATCTGGCGGGGCTAACAATGAGCAGTTCTTC.

This clonotype was seen more than once but under ten times. The chain uses TRBV20-1 and TRBJ2-1, with 8 bases aligning to TRBD1. The CDR3 runs 14 residues. With V trimmed by 6 bases and J by 6 bases, 10 bases remained unmatched. Germline CDR1 DFQATT, CDR2 SNEGSKA (reference sequence). CDR3 nucleotides: TGCAGTGCAAGACCAGGGGGCGCCGGCAATGAGCAGTTCTTC. This translates into CSARPGGAGNEQFF.

This chain joins TRBV7-2 and TRBJ2-7; TRBD1 matches at 8 bases. Germline V gives CDR1 SGHTA, CDR2 FQGNSA. V lost 3 bases to trimming and J lost 3 bases; unmatched junction nucleotides: 7. The CDR3 consists of 15 residues. The CDR3 DNA follows: TGTGCCAGCAGCTTCCAGACAGGGGATGGCTACGAGCAGTACTTC. Its protein product is CASSFQTGDGYEQYF.

J is TRBJ2-1 and V is TRBV7-2; TRBD1 aligns across 8 bases. V was pared by 3 bases and J by 5 bases, with 6 bases of the junction left unmatched. This CDR3 region has 15 residues. Germline V gene lookup returns CDR1 SGHTA and CDR2 FQGNSA. In DNA form, the CDR3 reads TGTGCCAGCAGCTTCCGGACAGGGATCGACAATGAGCAGTTCTTC. Translating it yields CASSFRTGIDNEQFF.

In this sample, this clonotype turned up many times. This chain links TRBV12-3 or TRBV12-4 with TRBJ1-1; D is ambiguous. The CDR3 has 13 residues. Trimming removed 7 bases from V and 4 bases from J, with 13 bases in between. The CDR3 nucleotides read TGTGCCAGCATCCCAACTGCCGGCACTGAAGCTTTCTTT. Translating gives CASIPTAGTEAFF.

CDR3 region: CSAHLLAGEGSPLHF. In DNA form, the CDR3 reads TGCAGTGCCCACCTCCTCGCAGGGGAGGGTTCACCCCTCCACTTT. This chain joins TRBV20-1 and TRBJ1-6; possible D gene TRBD1, 6 bases. Germline CDR1 is DFQATT and CDR2 is SNEGSKA (reference sequence). V shed 6 bases and J shed 9 bases, with 21 bases lying between them. There are 15 residues in the CDR3.

There are a few counts of this clonotype. The chain carries TRBV7-2 and TRBJ1-5, with unresolved D. CDR3 length: 16 amino acids. The germline gives CDR1 SGHTA, CDR2 FQGNSA. V lost 1 base and J 2 bases, leaving 12 bases between the germline ends. CDR3 in amino acids: CASSLVIGRGNQPQHF. Written as DNA, the CDR3 is TGTGCCAGCAGCTTAGTGATAGGGCGAGGCAATCAGCCCCAGCATTTT.